The clone carrying this T cell receptor beta chain appeared many times. Antigen specificity is unknown. Unique molecular identifiers were incorporated into the prepared TCRbeta library. TCRdb used MiXCR to reprocess the PCR reads, holding one entry per CDR3 protein. Of about 210,000 distinct CDR3 sequences in the sample, approximately 15% are singletons; the top ten hold approximately 40%. The data originate from a study of T-cell reconstitution after alpha-beta-depleted transplantation in children. The ends were cut back, 3 bases at V and 6 bases at J, with 10 bases in the middle. The germline V gene encodes CDR1 LGHDT and CDR2 YNNKEL (reference sequence). There are 13 residues in the CDR3. Study findings and constraints: T-cell counts and diversity at one year post-transplant came mainly from newly produced T cells. For some patients, TCRbeta diversity was high at day 60 because of recipient T cells and thymic progenitors that survived. It was reported that alpha-beta T cells came from several hundred expanded graft clones (about two months after transplant).

The receptor's source is a male patient between 2 and 15 years old who had a stem cell transplant for acute lymphoblastic leukemia, so the T cells may come from the graft donor. Source: PBMCs, mostly from graft donor cells, taken 360 days after TCRalphabeta/CD19-depleted stem cell transplant. V gene TRBV3-1 combines with J gene TRBJ2-3; D might be TRBD2 (6 bases). The CDR3 bases are TGTGCCAGCAGCCAGACTAGTGTCGATACGCAGTATTTT. Amino acid sequence: CASSQTSVDTQYF.